The rows below give T cell receptor beta chains drawn from one sample of a study of beta chain features in type 1 diabetes. Profiled with immunoSEQ multiplex PCR; TCRdb holds only in-frame clones, not every one. The data show 23,000 or so clones, 55% to 70% seen once. The sequencing sample was made of Tregs from blood. Source of these receptors: a man aged 18 to 30 with type 1 diabetes. Each CDR3 is given with its conserved first and last residue. Each record gives: clone size, CDR3 length, D gene, J gene, V gene, CDR3 protein, CDR3 DNA. The D gene is left open where the match is weak. Clone size is given for some rows only: seen once, a few or many times, or a class if the clone is expanded.

>once|14|-|TRBJ2-7|TRBV6-1
CASRRAETSYEQYF
TGTGCCAGCAGGCGGGCGGAGACCTCCTACGAGCAGTACTTC
>-|15|-|TRBJ2-7|TRBV5-4
CASSLSTGSGYEQYF
TGTGCCAGCAGCTTGTCTACCGGTTCGGGTTACGAGCAGTACTTC
>-|15|TRBD2|TRBJ2-3|TRBV18
CASSPLAGDTDTQYF
TGTGCCAGCTCACCACTAGCGGGGGACACAGATACGCAGTATTTT
>few|16|TRBD2|TRBJ2-1|TRBV28
CASRRRFGRENHEQFF
TGTGCCAGCAGAAGAAGATTTGGGCGGGAGAACCATGAGCAGTTCTTC
>-|14|-|TRBJ1-2|TRBV28
CASTPGSVDYGYTF
TGTGCCAGCACCCCAGGGTCGGTCGACTATGGCTACACCTTC
>-|13|TRBD1|TRBJ1-6|TRBV27
CASRGTGHSPLHF
TGTGCCAGCAGGGGGACAGGGCATTCACCCCTCCACTTT
>-|15|TRBD2|TRBJ2-1|TRBV27
CASSLRLADYNEQFF
TGTGCCAGCAGTCTCCGACTAGCCGACTACAATGAGCAGTTCTTC
>-|13|-|TRBJ2-3|TRBV6-5
CASFGRNTDTQYF
TGTGCCAGCTTCGGTAGAAACACAGATACGCAGTATTTT
>-|15|TRBD2|TRBJ2-7|TRBV7-2
CASTTAGLAGYEQYF
TGTGCCAGCACTACAGCGGGACTAGCGGGGTACGAGCAGTACTTC
>few|14|-|TRBJ2-5|TRBV29-1
CSVETSRRGETQYF
TGCAGCGTTGAAACCTCGAGGCGGGGAGAGACCCAGTACTTC
>few|15|-|TRBJ2-5|TRBV27
CASSFGAGTTQTQYF
-
>-|13|-|TRBJ2-2|TRBV18
CASSPMRTGELFF
TGTGCCAGCTCACCAATGAGAACCGGGGAGCTGTTTTTT
>-|17|TRBD1|TRBJ1-6|TRBV7-2
CASSLFPGGVGNSPLHF
TGTGCCAGCAGCCTCTTTCCAGGGGGCGTAGGGAATTCACCCCTCCACTTT
>-|13|-|TRBJ1-5|TRBV6-6
CASKIASNQPQHF
TGTGCCAGCAAGATAGCTAGCAATCAGCCCCAGCATTTT
>-|13|-|TRBJ1-5|TRBV7-2
CASSSLTPQPQHF
TGTGCCAGCAGCTCATTGACTCCTCAGCCCCAGCATTTT
>once|14|-|TRBJ2-7|TRBV2
CASSEGLPPFEQYF
TGTGCCAGCAGTGAAGGACTGCCCCCCTTTGAGCAGTACTTC
>-|13|-|TRBJ2-7|TRBV5-8
CASSLAGRDEQYF
TGTGCCAGCAGCTTGGCGGGGAGAGACGAGCAGTACTTC
>-|16|TRBD1|TRBJ2-2|TRBV7-9
CASSTRQGANTGELFF
TGTGCCAGCAGCACCCGACAGGGGGCGAACACCGGGGAGCTGTTTTTT
>-|13|-|TRBJ1-2|TRBV15
CATSRGSGYGYTF
TGTGCCACCAGCAGAGGGTCAGGCTATGGCTACACCTTC
>-|16|-|TRBJ1-1|TRBV6-6
CASSYSFSPPYTEAFF
TGTGCCAGCAGTTACTCCTTCAGTCCCCCTTACACTGAAGCTTTCTTT
>-|14|-|TRBJ2-1|TRBV5-1
CASRTLSSYNEQFF
TGCGCCAGCAGGACACTTAGCTCCTACAATGAGCAGTTCTTC
>-|11|-|TRBJ2-7|TRBV20-1
CSASAPRGGYF
TGCAGTGCTAGTGCACCCAGGGGTGGGTACTTC
>-|14|TRBD1|TRBJ2-7|TRBV6-6
CASSLTGEWMEQYF
TGTGCCAGCAGTTTAACAGGGGAATGGATGGAGCAGTACTTC
>-|16|-|TRBJ2-3|TRBV6-5
CASSYGYYRGTDTQYF
TGTGCCAGCAGTTACGGCTACTACCGGGGCACAGATACGCAGTATTTT
>once|12|-|TRBJ2-7|TRBV28
CATRGRTYEQYF
TGTGCCACGAGGGGGAGAACCTACGAGCAGTACTTC
>-|14|TRBD1|TRBJ2-7|TRBV7-2
CASGQGTIGYEQYF
TGTGCCAGCGGACAGGGGACTATTGGTTACGAGCAGTACTTC
>-|14|TRBD1|TRBJ1-2|TRBV10-3
CAISEGQADYGYTF
TGTGCCATCAGTGAAGGACAGGCGGACTATGGCTACACCTTC
>-|12|TRBD2|TRBJ2-7|TRBV28
CASSPAGAEQYF
TGTGCCAGCAGCCCAGCGGGAGCCGAGCAGTACTTC
>-|13|TRBD2|TRBJ2-1|TRBV6-6
CASTLAGGIEQFF
TGTGCCAGCACACTAGCGGGAGGGATTGAGCAGTTCTTC
>-|14|-|TRBJ2-5|TRBV5-1
CASSLVAGVETQYF
TGCGCCAGCAGCTTGGTAGCAGGGGTAGAGACCCAGTACTTC
>-|15|TRBD1|TRBJ1-2|TRBV5-1
CASSLPGQGFSGYTF
TGCGCCAGCAGCTTGCCGGGACAGGGGTTTTCTGGCTACACCTTC
>few|13|TRBD1|TRBJ1-2|TRBV7-2
CASSPGQDYGYTF
TGTGCCAGCAGCCCCGGACAGGACTATGGCTACACCTTC
>few|16|-|TRBJ2-3|TRBV5-4
CASSWEQGAWVDTQYF
TGTGCCAGCAGCTGGGAACAGGGTGCGTGGGTGGATACGCAGTATTTT
>-|15|TRBD1|TRBJ1-2|TRBV18
CASSPSGQPEGGYTF
TGTGCCAGCTCACCGTCGGGACAGCCAGAGGGGGGCTACACCTTC